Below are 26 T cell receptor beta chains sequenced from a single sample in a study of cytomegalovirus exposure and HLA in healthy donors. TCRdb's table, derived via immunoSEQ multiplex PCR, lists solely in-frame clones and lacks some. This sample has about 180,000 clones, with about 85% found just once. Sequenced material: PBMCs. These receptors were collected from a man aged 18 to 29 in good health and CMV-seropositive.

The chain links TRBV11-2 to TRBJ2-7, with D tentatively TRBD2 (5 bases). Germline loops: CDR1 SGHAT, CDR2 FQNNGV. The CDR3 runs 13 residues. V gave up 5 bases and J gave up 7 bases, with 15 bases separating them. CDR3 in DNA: TGTGCCAGCAGCCCCGGACTTCCCTTGGAGCAGTACTTC. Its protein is CASSPGLPLEQYF.

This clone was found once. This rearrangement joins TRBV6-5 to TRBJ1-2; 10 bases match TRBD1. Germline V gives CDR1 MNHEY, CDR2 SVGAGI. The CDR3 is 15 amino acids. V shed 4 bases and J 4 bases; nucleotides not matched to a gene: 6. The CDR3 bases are TGTGCCAGCAGTTCCGCAGGGACAGGGGTCTATGGCTACACCTTC. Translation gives CASSSAGTGVYGYTF.

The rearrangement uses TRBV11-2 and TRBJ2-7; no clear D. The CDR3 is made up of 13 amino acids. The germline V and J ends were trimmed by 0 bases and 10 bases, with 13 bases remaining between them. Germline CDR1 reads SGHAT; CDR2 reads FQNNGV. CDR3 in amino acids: CASSLETTEFQYF. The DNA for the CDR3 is TGTGCCAGCAGCTTAGAAACCACGGAGTTCCAGTACTTC.

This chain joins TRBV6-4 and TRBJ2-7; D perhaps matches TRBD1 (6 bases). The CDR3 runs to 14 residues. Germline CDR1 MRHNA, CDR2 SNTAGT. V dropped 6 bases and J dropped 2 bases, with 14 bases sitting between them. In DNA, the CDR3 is TGTGCCAGCAGCCCCCAGGGGTGGACCTACGAGCAGTACTTC. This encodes CASSPQGWTYEQYF.

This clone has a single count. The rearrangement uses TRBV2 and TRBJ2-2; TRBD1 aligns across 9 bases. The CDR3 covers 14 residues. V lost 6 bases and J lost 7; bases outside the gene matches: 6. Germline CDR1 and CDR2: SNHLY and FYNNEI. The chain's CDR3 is CASRRDRDSGELFF. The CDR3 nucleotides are TGTGCCAGCAGGAGGGACAGGGACAGCGGGGAGCTGTTTTTT.

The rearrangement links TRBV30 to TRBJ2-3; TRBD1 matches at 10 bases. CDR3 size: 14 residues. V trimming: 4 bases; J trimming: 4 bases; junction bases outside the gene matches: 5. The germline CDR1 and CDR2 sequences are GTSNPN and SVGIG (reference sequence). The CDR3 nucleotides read TGTGCCTGGACCGGGGGACAGGGGCCAGATACGCAGTATTTT. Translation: CAWTGGQGPDTQYF.

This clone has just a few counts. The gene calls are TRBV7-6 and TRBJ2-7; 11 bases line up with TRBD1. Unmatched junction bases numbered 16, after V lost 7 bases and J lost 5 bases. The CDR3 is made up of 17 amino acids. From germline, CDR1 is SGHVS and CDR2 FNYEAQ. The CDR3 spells CASTWGTGTGGLDEQYF. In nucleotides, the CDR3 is TGTGCCAGCACCTGGGGAACCGGGACAGGGGGATTAGACGAGCAGTACTTC.

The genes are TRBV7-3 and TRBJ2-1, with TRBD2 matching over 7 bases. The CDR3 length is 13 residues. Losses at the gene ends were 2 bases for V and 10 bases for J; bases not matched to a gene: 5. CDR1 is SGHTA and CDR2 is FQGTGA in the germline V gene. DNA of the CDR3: TGTGCCAGCAGCTTAGAAGGTAGCGGGGAGCAGTTCTTC. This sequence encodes CASSLEGSGEQFF.

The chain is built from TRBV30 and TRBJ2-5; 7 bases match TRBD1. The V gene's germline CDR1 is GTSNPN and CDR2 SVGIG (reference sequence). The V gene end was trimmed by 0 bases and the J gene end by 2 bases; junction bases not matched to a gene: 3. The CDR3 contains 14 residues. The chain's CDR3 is CAWSVETGQETQYF. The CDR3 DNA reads TGTGCCTGGAGTGTAGAGACAGGGCAAGAGACCCAGTACTTC.

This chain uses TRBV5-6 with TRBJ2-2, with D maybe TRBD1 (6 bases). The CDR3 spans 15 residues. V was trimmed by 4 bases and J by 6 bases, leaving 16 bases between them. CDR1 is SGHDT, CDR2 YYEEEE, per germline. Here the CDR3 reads CASSDIMAGAGELFF. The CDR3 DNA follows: TGTGCCAGCAGCGATATAATGGCAGGGGCCGGGGAGCTGTTTTTT.

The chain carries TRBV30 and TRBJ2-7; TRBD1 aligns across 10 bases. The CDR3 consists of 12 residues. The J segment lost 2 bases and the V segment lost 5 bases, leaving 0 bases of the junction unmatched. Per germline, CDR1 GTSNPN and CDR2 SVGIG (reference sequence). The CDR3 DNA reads TGTGCCTGGGGGACAGGGGCCTACGAGCAGTACTTC. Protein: CAWGTGAYEQYF.

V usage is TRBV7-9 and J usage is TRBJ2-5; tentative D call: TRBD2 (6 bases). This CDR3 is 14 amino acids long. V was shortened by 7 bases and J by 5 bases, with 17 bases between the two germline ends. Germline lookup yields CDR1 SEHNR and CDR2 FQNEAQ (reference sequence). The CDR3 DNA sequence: TGTGCCAGCAATACTCAGACTAGTACGGAGACCCAGTACTTC. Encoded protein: CASNTQTSTETQYF.

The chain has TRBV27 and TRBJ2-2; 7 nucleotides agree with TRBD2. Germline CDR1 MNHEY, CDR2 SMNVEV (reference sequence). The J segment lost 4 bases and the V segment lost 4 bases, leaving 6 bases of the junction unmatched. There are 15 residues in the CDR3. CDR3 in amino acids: CASSWSSGGTGELFF. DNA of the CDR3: TGTGCCAGCAGTTGGAGCTCGGGGGGCACCGGGGAGCTGTTTTTT.

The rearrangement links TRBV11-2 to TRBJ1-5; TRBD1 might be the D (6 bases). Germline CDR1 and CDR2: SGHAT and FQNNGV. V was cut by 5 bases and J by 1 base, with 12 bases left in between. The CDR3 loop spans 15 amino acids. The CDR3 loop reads CASSKTGHSNQPQHF. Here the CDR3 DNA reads TGTGCCAGCAGCAAAACAGGGCACAGCAATCAGCCCCAGCATTTT. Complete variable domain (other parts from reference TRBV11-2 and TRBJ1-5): EAGVAQSPRYKIIEKRQSVAFWCNPISGHATLYWYQQILGQGPKLLIQFQNNGVVDDSQLPKDRFSAERLKGVDSTLKIQPAKLEDSAVYLCASSKTGHSNQPQHFGDGTRLSIL.

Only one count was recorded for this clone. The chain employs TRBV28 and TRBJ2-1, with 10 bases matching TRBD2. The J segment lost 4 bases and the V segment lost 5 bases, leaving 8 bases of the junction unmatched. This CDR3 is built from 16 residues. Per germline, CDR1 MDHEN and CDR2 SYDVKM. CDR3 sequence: CASSTSGTSVYNEQFF. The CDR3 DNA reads TGTGCCAGCAGTACCTCCGGGACTAGCGTATACAATGAGCAGTTCTTC.

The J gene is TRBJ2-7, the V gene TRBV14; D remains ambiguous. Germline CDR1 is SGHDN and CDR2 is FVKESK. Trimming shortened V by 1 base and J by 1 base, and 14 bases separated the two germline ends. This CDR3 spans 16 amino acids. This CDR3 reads CASSQAPDVASYEQYF. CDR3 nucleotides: TGTGCCAGCAGCCAAGCCCCCGACGTAGCATCCTACGAGCAGTACTTC.

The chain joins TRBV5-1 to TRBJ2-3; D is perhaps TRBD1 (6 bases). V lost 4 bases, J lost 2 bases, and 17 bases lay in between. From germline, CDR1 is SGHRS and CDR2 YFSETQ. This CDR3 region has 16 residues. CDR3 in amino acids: CASSDRQVLNTDTQYF. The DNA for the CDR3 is TGCGCCAGCAGCGATAGACAGGTCCTTAACACAGATACGCAGTATTTT.

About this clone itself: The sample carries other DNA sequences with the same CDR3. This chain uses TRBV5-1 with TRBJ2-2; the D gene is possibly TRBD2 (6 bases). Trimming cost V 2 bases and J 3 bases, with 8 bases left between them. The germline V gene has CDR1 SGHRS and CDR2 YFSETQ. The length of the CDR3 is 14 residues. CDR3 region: CASSLGGDTGELFF. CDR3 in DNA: TGCGCCAGCAGCTTAGGAGGGGACACCGGGGAGCTGTTTTTT.

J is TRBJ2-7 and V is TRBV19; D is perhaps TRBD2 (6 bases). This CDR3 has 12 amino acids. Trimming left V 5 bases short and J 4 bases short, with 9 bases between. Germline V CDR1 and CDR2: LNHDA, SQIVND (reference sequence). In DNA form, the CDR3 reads TGTGCCAGTAGTGAGCGGGCTTACGAGCAGTACTTC. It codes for CASSERAYEQYF.

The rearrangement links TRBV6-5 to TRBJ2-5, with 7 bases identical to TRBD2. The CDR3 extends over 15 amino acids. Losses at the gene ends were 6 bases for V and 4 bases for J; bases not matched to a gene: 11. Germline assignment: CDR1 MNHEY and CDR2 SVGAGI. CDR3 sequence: CASSQKDREGETQYF. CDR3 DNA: TGTGCCAGCAGCCAAAAAGATAGGGAGGGAGAGACCCAGTACTTC.

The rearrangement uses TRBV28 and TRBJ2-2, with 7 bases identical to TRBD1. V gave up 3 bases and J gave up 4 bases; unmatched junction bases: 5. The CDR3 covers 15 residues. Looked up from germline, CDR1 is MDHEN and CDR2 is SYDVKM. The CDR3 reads CASSFTRGITGELFF. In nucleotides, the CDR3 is TGTGCCAGCAGTTTCACCAGGGGGATCACCGGGGAGCTGTTTTTT.

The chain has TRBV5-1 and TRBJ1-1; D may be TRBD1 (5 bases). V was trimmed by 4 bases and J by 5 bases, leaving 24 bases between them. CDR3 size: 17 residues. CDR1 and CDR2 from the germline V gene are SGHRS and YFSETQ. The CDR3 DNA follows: TGCGCCAGCAGCCCCGAGCCGGGGACTCCCGAGGATACTGAAGCTTTCTTT. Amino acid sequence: CASSPEPGTPEDTEAFF.

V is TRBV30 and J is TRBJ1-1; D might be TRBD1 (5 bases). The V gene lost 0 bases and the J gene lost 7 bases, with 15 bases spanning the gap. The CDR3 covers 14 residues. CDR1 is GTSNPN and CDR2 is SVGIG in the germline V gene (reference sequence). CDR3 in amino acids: CAWSVRGGVFEAFF. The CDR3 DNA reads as TGTGCCTGGAGTGTACGGGGAGGGGTGTTTGAAGCTTTCTTT.

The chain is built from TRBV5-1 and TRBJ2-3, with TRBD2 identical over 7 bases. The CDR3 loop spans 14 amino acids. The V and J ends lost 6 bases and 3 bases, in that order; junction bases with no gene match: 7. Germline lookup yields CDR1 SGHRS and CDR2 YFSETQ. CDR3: CASKVGGRTDTQYF. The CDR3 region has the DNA TGCGCCAGCAAGGTGGGAGGGAGAACAGATACGCAGTATTTT.

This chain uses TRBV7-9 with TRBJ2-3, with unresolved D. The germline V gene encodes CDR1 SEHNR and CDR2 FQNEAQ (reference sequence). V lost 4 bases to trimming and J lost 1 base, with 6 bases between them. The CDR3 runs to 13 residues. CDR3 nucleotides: TGTGCCAGCAGCTACCAGGGCACAGATACGCAGTATTTT. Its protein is CASSYQGTDTQYF.

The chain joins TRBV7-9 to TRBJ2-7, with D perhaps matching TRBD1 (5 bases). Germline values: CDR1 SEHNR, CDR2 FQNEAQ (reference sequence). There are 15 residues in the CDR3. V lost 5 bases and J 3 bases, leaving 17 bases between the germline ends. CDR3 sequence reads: CASSRGFQGIYEQYF. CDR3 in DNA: TGTGCCAGCAGCCGCGGATTTCAGGGCATCTACGAGCAGTACTTC.